Sequencing of this T cell receptor beta chain was carried out in a study of CD8 T cells in ankylosing spondylitis. Study results and limitations: From matched ankylosing spondylitis synovial fluid, disease-linked clones were reportedly recovered at significantly enriched levels.

V was clipped by 1 base and J by 1 base, with 10 bases between them. The CDR3 has 14 amino acids. CDR1 and CDR2 (germline): DFQATT, SNEGSKA (reference sequence). This clonotype was found once. Its antigen is not identified. One entry per CDR3 protein results from TCRdb running MiXCR on the 5' RACE reads. In the table there are approximately 240,000 distinct CDR3 sequences, about 24% of which are singletons. This rearrangement joins TRBV20-1 to TRBJ2-5; TRBD2 might be the D (5 bases). This clonotype was obtained from a male donor with ankylosing spondylitis or in good health (not recorded which). The sample consisted of blood, either unsorted or a sorted T cell fraction (not recorded which). CDR3 residues: CSARGYGIQETQYF. The CDR3, as DNA: TGCAGTGCTAGAGGGTACGGGATCCAAGAGACCCAGTACTTC.